The 16 T cell receptor beta chains below come from one sample, sequenced in a study of T cell repertoires and HLA-DP antigens. The method was immunoSEQ multiplex PCR; TCRdb's version includes in-frame clones alone and lacks a portion of them. The table has 55,000 to 80,000 clones, about 80% seen once. Their antigens remain unidentified. The sequencing input was CD4+ T cells from PBMCs. The receptors come from a man between 60 and 75 years old in good health and CMV-seronegative.

The gene calls are TRBV19 and TRBJ1-5; possibly TRBD1 for D (6 bases). Germline CDR1 is LNHDA and CDR2 is SQIVND (reference sequence). V lost 8 bases, J lost 0 bases, and 14 bases lay in between. The CDR3 spans 15 residues. CDR3 residues: CASRPGAVSNQPQHF. CDR3 DNA sequence: TGTGCCAGTCGGCCGGGGGCGGTTAGCAATCAGCCCCAGCATTTT.

This chain joins TRBV4-3 and TRBJ1-5, with no clear D. V was clipped by 0 bases and J by 9 bases, with 15 bases between them. The CDR3 is 15 amino acids. The germline V gene has CDR1 LGHNA and CDR2 YSLEER. CDR3 loop: CASSQERAGKLPQHF. The CDR3 nucleotides read TGCGCCAGCAGCCAAGAACGCGCGGGTAAATTGCCCCAGCATTTT.

The chain uses TRBV2 and TRBJ2-1; tentatively, D is TRBD1 or TRBD2 (5 bases each). Germline V lookup: CDR1 SNHLY, CDR2 FYNNEI. The CDR3 contains 16 residues. Trimming stripped 2 bases from V and 3 bases from J, with 14 bases between. The CDR3: CASSETPGRNYNEQFF. The DNA for the CDR3 is TGTGCCAGCAGTGAAACACCGGGACGGAACTACAATGAGCAGTTCTTC.

In DNA, the CDR3 is TGTGCCAGTAGTATTGAAAGGGTCGGCTATGGCTACACCTTC. Translated, it gives CASSIERVGYGYTF. The gene calls are TRBV19 and TRBJ1-2; D call uncertain. The germline V gene encodes CDR1 LNHDA and CDR2 SQIVND (reference sequence). V lost 3 bases to trimming and J lost 4 bases, with 12 bases between them. The CDR3 has 14 amino acids.

The chain uses TRBV6-6 and TRBJ2-2, with 7 bases matching TRBD2. The CDR3 runs 14 residues. J gave up 1 base and V 5 bases, and 1 base lay outside the gene matches. Looked up from germline, CDR1 is MNHNY and CDR2 is SVGAGI (reference sequence). CDR3 protein: CASSRTRNTGELFF. The CDR3 DNA sequence: TGTGCCAGCAGTCGGACTAGGAACACCGGGGAGCTGTTTTTT.

The chain links TRBV10-2 to TRBJ2-5; 9 positions match TRBD2. Germline V gene sequence: CDR1 WSHSY, CDR2 SAAADI. After removal of 2 bases from V and 1 base from J, the junction contained 2 bases not matched to a gene. CDR3 length: 15 amino acids. In DNA form, the CDR3 reads TGCGCCAGCAGTGAGGGCGGGGGGGCCCAAGAGACCCAGTACTTC. This encodes CASSEGGGAQETQYF.

This chain joins TRBV3-1 (or the pseudogene TRBV3-2) and TRBJ1-6; the D is unclear. The CDR3 runs 9 residues. The V gene's germline CDR1 is LGHDT and CDR2 YNNKEL (reference sequence). The V gene lost 8 bases and the J gene lost 11 bases, with 4 bases spanning the gap. The CDR3 nucleotides read TGTGCCAGCGGTACACCCCTCCACTTT. Its protein product is CASGTPLHF.

This clone was seen only once. This chain joins TRBV6-5 and TRBJ2-5, with 9 bases identical to TRBD2. Germline loops: CDR1 MNHEY, CDR2 SVGAGI. The CDR3 length is 15 residues. The trim removed 3 bases at V and 4 bases at J, leaving 6 bases unmatched. CDR3 DNA sequence: TGTGCCAGCAGTTATGACCTAGCGGGACCAGAGACCCAGTACTTC. Translation gives CASSYDLAGPETQYF.

The chain couples TRBV28 to TRBJ2-7; TRBD2 might be the D (7 bases). The germline V gene encodes CDR1 MDHEN and CDR2 SYDVKM. V was cut by 7 bases and J by 3 bases, with 13 bases left in between. The CDR3 has 13 amino acids. This chain's CDR3 is CASKPGGRYEQYF. Written as DNA, the CDR3 is TGTGCCAGCAAACCGGGGGGCCGCTACGAGCAGTACTTC.

This chain links TRBV7-7 with TRBJ2-1; D is perhaps TRBD1 or TRBD2 (5 bases each). The V and J ends lost 5 bases and 7 bases respectively, with 12 bases between them. Germline V gene data show CDR1 as SSHAT and CDR2 as FNYEAQ (reference sequence). This CDR3 has 13 residues. The CDR3 coding sequence is TGTGCCAGCAGCCGGGACGGATCAAATGAGCAGTTCTTC. It codes for CASSRDGSNEQFF.

The genes are TRBV7-8 and TRBJ2-7; weak D call: TRBD1 (6 bases). Per germline, CDR1 SGHVS and CDR2 FQNEAQ. Trimming pared 2 bases from V and 4 bases from J, leaving 9 bases between. CDR3 size: 13 residues. CDR3 nucleotide sequence: TGTGCCAGCAGCTTAATTACAGGGTACGAGCAGTACTTC. Protein sequence: CASSLITGYEQYF.

This clone was found once. The chain couples TRBV4-3 to TRBJ1-3; the match to TRBD1 covers 8 bases. The CDR3 runs to 17 residues. Germline V gene data show CDR1 as LGHNA and CDR2 as YSLEER. Trimming removed 0 bases from V and 9 bases from J; junction bases left unmatched: 13. The DNA of the CDR3 is TGCGCCAGCAGCCAAGATTCACTGGGGGCAGGGGGCTCCACCATATATTTT. It codes for CASSQDSLGAGGSTIYF.

The chain has TRBV18 and TRBJ1-5; 7 positions match TRBD1. The trim removed 4 bases at V and 0 bases at J, leaving 12 bases unmatched. This CDR3 region has 18 residues. Germline CDR1 KGHSH, CDR2 LQKENI. The CDR3 DNA follows: TGTGCCAGCTCACTCCGCCCAGGGACAGAGAATAGCAATCAGCCCCAGCATTTT. Residues: CASSLRPGTENSNQPQHF.

This clone was observed a few times. CDR3: CASSPLSTFVTSAPLHF. CDR3 DNA sequence: TGTGCCAGCTCACCACTCTCAACGTTCGTCACTTCCGCGCCCCTCCACTTT. The chain recombines TRBV18 with TRBJ1-6; no clear D. V was cut by 1 base and J by 13 bases, with 23 bases left in between. The CDR3 length is 17 residues. In germline, CDR1 is KGHSH, CDR2 LQKENI.

There are a few counts of this clone. The chain recombines TRBV5-1 with TRBJ2-2; 9 bases match TRBD2. V dropped 2 bases and J dropped 4; count of bases not matched to a gene: 6. CDR3 length equals 16 residues. CDR1 and CDR2 from the germline V gene are SGHRS and YFSETQ. The CDR3 DNA reads TGCGCCAGCAGCTTTACTAGCGGGCGAGGCACCGGGGAGCTGTTTTTT. Translation: CASSFTSGRGTGELFF.

The chain joins TRBV18 to TRBJ1-4; TRBD1 aligns across 7 bases. This CDR3 is built from 16 residues. Germline V lookup: CDR1 KGHSH, CDR2 LQKENI. With V trimmed by 3 bases and J by 0 bases, 4 bases remained unmatched. CDR3 protein: CASSPRDSATNEKLFF. The DNA for the CDR3 is TGTGCCAGCTCACCGCGGGACAGCGCAACTAATGAAAAACTGTTTTTT.